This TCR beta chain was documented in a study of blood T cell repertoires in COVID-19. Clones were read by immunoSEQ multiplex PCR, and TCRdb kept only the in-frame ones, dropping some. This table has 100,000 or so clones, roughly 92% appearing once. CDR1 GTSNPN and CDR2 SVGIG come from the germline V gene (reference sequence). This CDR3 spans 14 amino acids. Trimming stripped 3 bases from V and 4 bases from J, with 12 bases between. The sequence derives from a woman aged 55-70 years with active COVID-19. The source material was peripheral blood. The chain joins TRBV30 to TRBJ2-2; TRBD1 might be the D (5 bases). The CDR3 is CAWSQSGSTGELFF. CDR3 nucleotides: TGTGCCTGGAGCCAGTCAGGGTCCACCGGGGAGCTGTTTTTT.